The 25 T cell receptor beta chains below come from one sample, sequenced in a study of blood T cell repertoires in COVID-19. The assay was immunoSEQ multiplex PCR, and TCRdb's table has in-frame clones only and misses some. Here the sample spans about 330,000 clones, around 89% being singletons. The sample consisted of peripheral blood. These receptors all come from a woman between 45 and 60 years old with active or convalescent COVID-19.

This chain joins TRBV4-1 and TRBJ2-7; 7 nucleotides align to TRBD1. The CDR3 totals 16 residues. V shed 3 bases and J 2 bases; nucleotides not matched to a gene: 10. Germline CDR1 MGHRA, CDR2 YSYEKL. CDR3 residues: CASSQFPTGRTYEQYF. In DNA, the CDR3 is TGCGCCAGCAGCCAGTTTCCGACAGGGAGAACCTACGAGCAGTACTTC.

The CDR3 bases are TGTGCTAGTGGCTCCGGACAGGCTCCCAATGAAAAACTGTTTTTT. Amino acids: CASGSGQAPNEKLFF. V and J are TRBV12-5 and TRBJ1-4; 7 positions match TRBD1. This CDR3 has 15 amino acids. CDR1 and CDR2 (germline): LGHNT, FRNRAP. The ends lost 6 bases at V and 5 bases at J; junction bases unmatched: 9.

The rearrangement joins TRBV20-1 to TRBJ2-6; TRBD1 matches 11 bases. Trimming at V came to 3 bases and at J to 6 bases, leaving 7 bases not matched to a gene. The CDR3 sequence is 16 residues long. Germline V lookup: CDR1 DFQATT, CDR2 SNEGSKA (reference sequence). CDR3 residues: CSASWDRGSEANVLTF. The CDR3 coding sequence is TGCAGTGCTAGTTGGGACAGGGGGTCGGAGGCCAACGTCCTGACTTTC.

The rearrangement links TRBV28 to TRBJ2-3; D gene unclear. Germline V gene lookup returns CDR1 MDHEN and CDR2 SYDVKM. V lost 2 bases to trimming and J lost 5 bases, with 11 bases between them. The CDR3 consists of 14 residues. The CDR3 is CASSLMSPRDTQYF. In DNA, the CDR3 is TGTGCCAGCAGTTTAATGTCTCCGCGAGATACGCAGTATTTT. The complete variable domain, with remaining parts taken from reference TRBV28 and TRBJ2-3, reads DVKVTQSSRYLVKRTGEKVFLECVQDMDHENMFWYRQDPGLGLRLIYFSYDVKMKEKGDIPEGYSVSREKKERFSLILESASTNQTSMYLCASSLMSPRDTQYFGPGTRLTVL.

For this clone: The same CDR3 can be traced to other DNA sequences in this sample. This chain links TRBV18 with TRBJ2-2; D remains unclear. This CDR3 spans 14 amino acids. Germline values: CDR1 KGHSH, CDR2 LQKENI. V was shortened by 3 bases and J by 2 bases, with 7 bases between the two germline ends. CDR3 in amino acids: CASSPGHNTGELFF. The CDR3 DNA follows: TGTGCCAGCTCACCGGGCCACAACACCGGGGAGCTGTTTTTT.

This chain links TRBV7-8 with TRBJ1-1; TRBD1 matches at 8 bases. With V trimmed by 2 bases and J by 4 bases, 3 bases remained unmatched. CDR1 is SGHVS and CDR2 is FQNEAQ in the germline V gene. The CDR3 consists of 14 residues. The CDR3, as DNA: TGTGCCAGCAGCTTAAAGCAGGGGGCCACTGAAGCTTTCTTT. Its protein is CASSLKQGATEAFF.

V usage is TRBV3-1 (or the pseudogene TRBV3-2) and J usage is TRBJ1-6; unclear D gene. The CDR3 has 14 residues. CDR1 is LGHDT and CDR2 is YNNKEL in the germline V gene (reference sequence). V was pared by 7 bases and J by 5 bases, with 12 bases between. Here the CDR3 DNA reads TGTGCCAGCAAACCCGGGTCCGATAATTCACCCCTCCACTTT. This sequence encodes CASKPGSDNSPLHF.

This CDR3 is CASSYSKFGLAGGQFQETQYF. The DNA for the CDR3 is TGTGCCAGCAGTTACTCCAAGTTTGGGCTAGCGGGGGGCCAATTTCAAGAGACCCAGTACTTC. This chain uses TRBV6-2 or TRBV6-3 with TRBJ2-5; 11 nucleotides align to TRBD2. The CDR3 spans 21 residues. CDR1 MNHEY and CDR2 SVGEGT come from the germline V gene. The trim removed 0 bases at V and 2 bases at J, leaving 17 bases unmatched.

The chain joins TRBV9 to TRBJ1-2; TRBD1 aligns across 7 bases. The germline gives CDR1 SGDLS, CDR2 YYNGEE. V shed 3 bases and J 4 bases; nucleotides not matched to a gene: 6. This CDR3 is 14 amino acids long. The DNA of the CDR3 is TGTGCCAGCAGCGCAGAAGGGGGCGGCTATGGCTACACCTTC. It encodes CASSAEGGGYGYTF.

This clone showed up just once. The J gene is TRBJ1-4, the V gene TRBV19, with a tentative D call TRBD1 (6 bases). Germline V CDR1 and CDR2: LNHDA, SQIVND (reference sequence). The length of the CDR3 is 15 residues. The V and J ends lost 6 bases and 8 bases respectively, with 19 bases between them. CDR3 amino acids: CASSPAQGGSEKLFF. CDR3 sequence (DNA): TGTGCCAGTAGCCCAGCACAGGGTGGCAGCGAAAAACTGTTTTTT.

This clone was observed a few times. The chain joins TRBV3-1 (or the pseudogene TRBV3-2) to TRBJ1-1; D gene ambiguous. Germline values: CDR1 LGHDT, CDR2 YNNKEL (reference sequence). The CDR3 consists of 13 residues. V was trimmed by 4 bases and J by 10 bases, leaving 16 bases between them. This chain's CDR3 is CASSLLDAKGAFF. The CDR3 nucleotides read TGTGCCAGCAGCCTACTAGACGCGAAGGGAGCTTTCTTT.

The chain has TRBV30 and TRBJ2-1, with no clear D. V dropped 4 bases and J dropped 2 bases, with 12 bases sitting between them. This CDR3 is built from 14 residues. Germline V lookup: CDR1 GTSNPN, CDR2 SVGIG (reference sequence). The CDR3 DNA is TGTGCCTGGACCCACTACCCCACCTACAATGAGCAGTTCTTC. Translated: CAWTHYPTYNEQFF.

This chain links TRBV4-2 with TRBJ1-1; 11 nucleotides match TRBD1. From germline, CDR1 is LGHNA and CDR2 YNFKEQ. This CDR3 has 14 residues. With V trimmed by 5 bases and J by 5 bases, 4 bases remained unmatched. The CDR3, as DNA: TGTGCCAGCAGCACGGACAGGGGGCGAACTGAAGCTTTCTTT. This codes for CASSTDRGRTEAFF.

V gene TRBV7-2 combines with J gene TRBJ2-7, with unresolved D. The V and J ends lost 1 base and 7 bases respectively, with 11 bases between them. Germline lookup yields CDR1 SGHTA and CDR2 FQGNSA. The CDR3 spans 13 residues. CDR3: CASSLVPFTEQYF. For the CDR3, the DNA is TGTGCCAGCAGCTTAGTCCCCTTCACAGAGCAGTACTTC.

The chain employs TRBV4-1 and TRBJ2-1; 10 bases align to TRBD2. The J segment lost 8 bases and the V segment lost 3 bases, leaving 13 bases of the junction unmatched. Germline V lookup: CDR1 MGHRA, CDR2 YSYEKL. This CDR3 has 17 amino acids. CDR3 bases: TGCGCCAGCAGCCAGCCCCAGGGAGCGGGGGGGCCGGATGAGCAGTTCTTC. This codes for CASSQPQGAGGPDEQFF.

Notes on this clone: The sample holds other DNA sequences that translate to the same CDR3. The V and J genes are TRBV15 and TRBJ1-3; 10 nucleotides match TRBD1. The germline V gene encodes CDR1 LNHNV and CDR2 YYDKDF (reference sequence). V gave up 3 bases and J gave up 1 base; unmatched junction bases: 0. There are 15 residues in the CDR3. The CDR3 loop is CATSRDRGSGNTIYF. The CDR3 DNA is TGTGCCACCAGCAGGGACAGGGGGTCTGGAAACACCATATATTTT. The whole variable domain, remainder taken from reference TRBV15 and TRBJ1-3, is DAMVIQNPRYQVTQFGKPVTLSCSQTLNHNVMYWYQQKSSQAPKLLFHYYDKDFNNEADTPDNFQSRRPNTSFCFLDIRSPGLGDTAMYLCATSRDRGSGNTIYFGEGSWLTVV.

The rearrangement joins TRBV19 to TRBJ2-1, with D possibly matching TRBD2 (5 bases). Germline-derived CDR1 and CDR2 are LNHDA and SQIVND (reference sequence). Trimming cost V 5 bases and J 8 bases, with 13 bases left between them. The CDR3 length is 13 residues. The CDR3 DNA follows: TGTGCCAGTAGTTTTCCGGGAAAGGATGAGCAGTTCTTC. Protein sequence: CASSFPGKDEQFF.

CDR3 in amino acids: CASSRVEGTQYF. CDR3 DNA sequence: TGTGCCAGCAGCAGGGTAGAGGGGACCCAGTACTTC. The rearrangement links TRBV9 to TRBJ2-5, with D possibly being TRBD2 (5 bases). The CDR3 totals 12 residues. Per the germline V gene, CDR1 is SGDLS and CDR2 is YYNGEE. Trimming left V 4 bases short and J 7 bases short, with 11 bases between.

The chain joins TRBV5-6 to TRBJ2-1, with 11 bases aligning to TRBD2. CDR3 length equals 15 residues. CDR1 is SGHDT and CDR2 is YYEEEE in the germline V gene. J was trimmed by 5 bases and V by 0 bases; bases with no gene match: 1. The CDR3 loop is CASSLVTSGNNEQFF. CDR3 in DNA: TGTGCCAGCAGCTTGGTGACTAGCGGGAACAATGAGCAGTTCTTC.

CDR3 nucleotides: TGTGCCAGCAGCGTGGCCGACACAGCCTACGAGCAGTACTTC. Amino acid sequence: CASSVADTAYEQYF. The J gene is TRBJ2-7, the V gene TRBV9; the D is unclear. The V gene's germline CDR1 is SGDLS and CDR2 YYNGEE. V lost 2 bases to trimming and J lost 2 bases, with 11 bases between them. The CDR3 length is 14 residues. The whole variable domain, remainder taken from reference TRBV9 and TRBJ2-7, is DSGVTQTPKHLITATGQRVTLRCSPRSGDLSVYWYQQSLDQGLQFLIQYYNGEERAKGNILERFSAQQFPDLHSELNLSSLELGDSALYFCASSVADTAYEQYFGPGTRLTVT.

The V call is TRBV7-2, the J call TRBJ1-2, with 8 nucleotides matching TRBD1. The CDR3 runs to 14 residues. Germline loops: CDR1 SGHTA, CDR2 FQGNSA. The V segment lost 5 bases and the J segment 2 bases; nucleotides outside the gene matches: 4. CDR3 nucleotides: TGTGCCAGCAGCATTGGACAGGGCAACTATGGCTACACCTTC. It yields the protein CASSIGQGNYGYTF.

The V and J genes are TRBV6-2 or TRBV6-3 and TRBJ1-1; 9 bases match TRBD1. Trimming cost V 4 bases and J 4 bases; bases outside gene matches: 7. CDR3 length: 15 residues. Germline V gene lookup returns CDR1 MNHEY and CDR2 SVGEGT. In nucleotides, the CDR3 is TGTGCCAGCAGTTTCGGACAGGGGACGGTCACTGAAGCTTTCTTT. Residues: CASSFGQGTVTEAFF.

As to this clone: Other nucleotide sequences in the sample specify the same CDR3. CDR3 sequence: CATSRGSNQPQHF. DNA for the CDR3: TGTGCCACCAGTCGGGGGAGTAATCAGCCCCAGCATTTT. V gene TRBV24-1 combines with J gene TRBJ1-5; a possible D gene is TRBD1 (5 bases). Germline assignment: CDR1 KGHDR and CDR2 SFDVKD. Between the trimmed V and J ends, which lost 6 bases and 4 bases, there was a span of 9 bases. This CDR3 has 13 amino acids.

This clone was seen only a few times. This chain uses TRBV5-8 with TRBJ2-7; no clear D. Germline CDR1 and CDR2: SGHTS and YDEGEE. With 4 bases removed from V and 3 bases from J, the gap between germline ends came to 5 bases. This CDR3 comprises 11 residues. The CDR3 sequence: CASSVLYEQYF. The CDR3 DNA follows: TGTGCCAGCAGCGTCCTCTACGAGCAGTACTTC. Supplemented by reference TRBV5-8 and TRBJ2-7, the full variable domain reads EAGVTQSPTHLIKTRGQQATLRCSPISGHTSVYWYQQALGLGLQFLLWYDEGEERNRGNFPPRFSGRQFPNYSSELNVNALELEDSALYLCASSVLYEQYFGPGTRLTVT.

In DNA form, the CDR3 reads TGTGCCAGCAGTCCACCCGCTCTAGCGGGGAACACAGATACGCAGTATTTT. Amino acids: CASSPPALAGNTDTQYF. This chain connects TRBV28 to TRBJ2-3; 9 nucleotides align to TRBD2. Germline trimming cut 5 bases from V and 2 bases from J; bases unmatched to any gene: 11. The CDR3 runs 17 residues. Per the germline V gene, CDR1 is MDHEN and CDR2 is SYDVKM.